A selection of T cell receptor beta chains follows, all from one sample in a study of cytomegalovirus exposure and HLA in healthy donors. Assay: immunoSEQ multiplex PCR; the TCRdb copy retains only in-frame clones and omits some. Of about 150,000 clones in the sample, 50% to 75% were seen once. Sequences were obtained from PBMCs. Receptors were obtained from a woman younger than 45 in good health and CMV-seropositive. Both conserved end residues are part of each CDR3. A D gene is named only where the DNA matches it firmly. The size entry is marked missing in some rows and otherwise reads once, few, many or a size class.

J,V,D,size,DNA,CDR3
TRBJ1-4,TRBV28,.,.,TGTGCCAGCAGTTTAATATCGAGGGTAACGAGTGAAAAACTGTTTTTT,CASSLISRVTSEKLFF
TRBJ1-5,TRBV28,.,.,TGTGCCAGCAATCCCTGGGAGATCTCAGGCAATCAGCCCCAGCATTTT,CASNPWEISGNQPQHF
TRBJ2-3,TRBV5-4,.,.,TGTGCCAGCAGCTTGAACGGGAACACAGATACGCAGTATTTT,CASSLNGNTDTQYF
TRBJ2-2,TRBV7-3,.,.,TGTGCCAGCAGCCCCAGGGTAGGCTACACCGGGGAGCTGTTTTTT,CASSPRVGYTGELFF
TRBJ2-5,TRBV9,TRBD1,few,TGTGCCAGCAGCGCAGACAGGGGGCAAGAGACCCAGTACTTC,CASSADRGQETQYF
TRBJ1-2,TRBV25-1,TRBD1,.,TGTGCCAGGAATGAGGTCGGACAGGGACCCTTCTATGGCTACACCTTC,CARNEVGQGPFYGYTF
TRBJ1-5,TRBV23-1,.,few,TGCGCCAGCAGTCAATCCCGTGGGAGTCAGCCCCAGCATTTT,CASSQSRGSQPQHF
TRBJ1-5,TRBV6-6,.,.,TGTGCCAGCAGTACAGACGTGCATCAGCCCCAGCATTTT,CASSTDVHQPQHF
TRBJ2-7,TRBV25-1,TRBD2,few,TGTGCCAGCAGGTTAGCGGGAGGGTACGAGCAGTACTTC,CASRLAGGYEQYF
TRBJ2-7,TRBV16,.,.,TGTGCCAGCACCAAGCAGGGCTACGAGCAGTACTTC,CASTKQGYEQYF
TRBJ1-3,TRBV13,.,.,TGTGCCAGCAGAAGGTCGGGGAACACCATATATTTT,CASRRSGNTIYF